One sample yielded the 15 T cell receptor beta chains listed below, sequenced in a study of blood T cell repertoires in COVID-19 (dated by TCRdb to about 2020). The library was made by the immunoSEQ multiplex PCR assay. This immuneACCESS table, as held by TCRdb, lists in-frame sequences with V and J called but not all clones. Of the missing ones, under half trace to an unresolved V gene in checked studies; the others have no known cause. The sample data list around 340,000 clones, and 80% to 90% of these were observed just once. The ten largest clones represent roughly 7.2% of the sample. Sample: peripheral blood. The receptors here all came from a woman aged 60-70 years with COVID-19, enrolled during active disease.

V is TRBV6-5 and J is TRBJ2-3; 9 bases agree with TRBD1. The trim removed 6 bases at V and 6 bases at J, leaving 7 bases unmatched. Germline CDR1 and CDR2: MNHEY and SVGAGI. The CDR3 totals 14 residues. The CDR3 sequence is CASSVTGGVDTQYF. The CDR3 nucleotides read TGTGCCAGCAGCGTTACAGGGGGCGTCGATACGCAGTATTTT.

The chain employs TRBV9 and TRBJ1-6; 8 nucleotides align to TRBD1. Germline-derived CDR1 and CDR2 are SGDLS and YYNGEE. After removal of 3 bases from V and 13 bases from J, the junction contained 9 bases not matched to a gene. There are 14 residues in the CDR3. The CDR3 bases are TGTGCCAGCAGCGGAGGACAGGGCCTTGAGCCCCTCCACTTT. This sequence encodes CASSGGQGLEPLHF.

This clone showed up just once. The chain has TRBV7-2 and TRBJ2-7; 7 bases align to TRBD1. The V segment lost 5 bases and the J segment 3 bases; nucleotides outside the gene matches: 4. Germline CDR1 reads SGHTA; CDR2 reads FQGNSA. The CDR3 loop spans 13 amino acids. CDR3 sequence (DNA): TGTGCCAGCAGCCAGACAGGGTACTACGAGCAGTACTTC. Amino acids: CASSQTGYYEQYF.

This clone came up many times. V gene TRBV27 combines with J gene TRBJ2-7; TRBD1 matches 9 bases. Germline loops: CDR1 MNHEY, CDR2 SMNVEV (reference sequence). Trimming took 5 bases from V and 4 from J; bases not matched to a gene: 12. There are 16 residues in the CDR3. CDR3 in DNA: TGTGCCAGCAGTCCGCGAGGGGGACAGGGACGATACGAGCAGTACTTC. It is translated as CASSPRGGQGRYEQYF.

The chain combines TRBV5-1 with TRBJ2-3, with a weak D call TRBD1 (6 bases). Trimming shortened V by 4 bases and J by 0 bases, and 18 bases separated the two germline ends. The CDR3 runs to 17 residues. The germline CDR1 and CDR2 sequences are SGHRS and YFSETQ. For the CDR3, the DNA is TGCGCCAGCAGCCCTAACGGACAGACAACTAGCACAGATACGCAGTATTTT. Translation: CASSPNGQTTSTDTQYF.

The J gene is TRBJ2-1, the V gene TRBV7-3; 9 bases line up with TRBD2. V was pared by 5 bases and J by 0 bases, with 2 bases of the junction left unmatched. The CDR3 covers 15 residues. Per the germline V gene, CDR1 is SGHTA and CDR2 is FQGTGA. CDR3 loop: CASSLAGSSYNEQFF. The CDR3 DNA reads TGTGCCAGCAGCCTAGCGGGGAGCTCCTACAATGAGCAGTTCTTC.

The chain has TRBV30 and TRBJ1-2, with D uncertain. The length of the CDR3 is 11 residues. Germline V gene sequence: CDR1 GTSNPN, CDR2 SVGIG (reference sequence). V was trimmed by 1 base and J by 7 bases, leaving 7 bases between them. The CDR3 sequence: CAWSGSGGYTF. The CDR3 coding sequence is TGTGCCTGGAGTGGGAGCGGTGGCTACACCTTC.

The rearrangement links TRBV5-1 to TRBJ1-3; 9 nucleotides agree with TRBD1. Germline values: CDR1 SGHRS, CDR2 YFSETQ. The V segment lost 5 bases and the J segment 8 bases; nucleotides outside the gene matches: 8. The CDR3 spans 14 residues. The CDR3 reads CASRPTGGIDTIYF. CDR3 coding DNA: TGCGCCAGCAGACCGACAGGGGGGATAGACACCATATATTTT.

V gene TRBV7-6 combines with J gene TRBJ2-1, with 12 bases matching TRBD2. The CDR3 is made up of 15 amino acids. V trimming: 3 bases; J trimming: 11 bases; junction bases outside the gene matches: 8. The germline V gene has CDR1 SGHVS and CDR2 FNYEAQ. The CDR3 sequence is CASSLSPSGGAKQFF. For the CDR3, the DNA is TGTGCCAGCAGCTTGTCACCTAGCGGGGGGGCTAAGCAGTTCTTC.

The rearrangement uses TRBV19 and TRBJ1-1; D perhaps matches TRBD1 (6 bases). V lost 3 bases and J 1 base, leaving 12 bases between the germline ends. Germline V gene data show CDR1 as LNHDA and CDR2 as SQIVND (reference sequence). The CDR3 loop spans 15 amino acids. The CDR3 sequence: CASSIPTGSNTEAFF. The CDR3 nucleotides read TGTGCCAGTAGTATCCCTACAGGGTCGAACACTGAAGCTTTCTTT.

This chain joins TRBV19 and TRBJ1-6, with 9 bases matching TRBD1. Losses at the gene ends were 5 bases for V and 10 bases for J; bases not matched to a gene: 12. The CDR3 is made up of 16 amino acids. The germline gives CDR1 LNHDA, CDR2 SQIVND (reference sequence). Written as DNA, the CDR3 is TGTGCCAGTAGTCCGGACAGGGGTGGAATAGGCTCACCCCTCCACTTT. It codes for CASSPDRGGIGSPLHF. Together with reference TRBV19 and TRBJ1-6, the CDR3 gives the full variable domain: DGGITQSPKYLFRKEGQNVTLSCEQNLNHDAMYWYRQDPGQGLRLIYYSQIVNDFQKGDIAEGYSVSREKKESFPLTVTSAQKNPTAFYLCASSPDRGGIGSPLHFGNGTRLTVT.

The J gene is TRBJ2-7, the V gene TRBV5-4; perhaps TRBD2 as D (6 bases). The germline V and J ends were trimmed by 0 bases and 0 bases, with 13 bases remaining between them. This CDR3 comprises 16 residues. CDR1 is SGHNT and CDR2 is YYREEE in the germline V gene (reference sequence). The CDR3 protein is CASSLARGEASYEQYF. CDR3 in DNA: TGTGCCAGCAGCTTGGCCAGAGGGGAGGCCTCCTACGAGCAGTACTTC.

In DNA form, the CDR3 reads TGTGCCAGCAGGGGTGGACAGGGTCTCTCCCTCTATGGCTACACCTTC. This gives the protein CASRGGQGLSLYGYTF. V is TRBV5-5 and J is TRBJ1-2; TRBD1 aligns across 8 bases. The V and J ends lost 5 bases and 4 bases, in that order; junction bases with no gene match: 13. Germline V lookup: CDR1 SGHKS, CDR2 YYEKEE (reference sequence). The CDR3 is 16 amino acids.

The chain is built from TRBV24-1 and TRBJ2-1, with 12 bases fitting TRBD2. Germline CDR1 is KGHDR and CDR2 is SFDVKD. The CDR3 has 15 amino acids. V lost 4 bases, J lost 8 bases, and 5 bases stayed unmatched. The CDR3 loop reads CATSEPSGGADEQFF. The CDR3 DNA follows: TGTGCCACCAGTGAACCTAGCGGGGGGGCGGATGAGCAGTTCTTC.

V and J are TRBV2 and TRBJ1-2; 7 positions match TRBD1. The CDR3 consists of 14 residues. V dropped 3 bases and J dropped 6; count of bases not matched to a gene: 7. Germline CDR1 reads SNHLY; CDR2 reads FYNNEI. The CDR3, as DNA: TGTGCCAGCAGTGAGCCGAGGGGGCAGGATGGCTACACCTTC. Translation: CASSEPRGQDGYTF. The variable domain in full, completed from reference TRBV2 and TRBJ1-2, reads EPEVTQTPSHQVTQMGQEVILRCVPISNHLYFYWYRQILGQKVEFLVSFYNNEISEKSEIFDDQFSVERPDGSNFTLKIRSTKLEDSAMYFCASSEPRGQDGYTFGSGTRLTVV.